This TCR beta chain appears in the sequencing data of a study of regulatory T cells in long-lasting Graves disease. Time point here: persistent/refractory GD, antithyroid drugs over 5 years with positive TRAb. Scientists built the TCR library using RNA that was extracted from PBMCs. There are 14 residues in the CDR3. Trimming pared 4 bases from V and 6 bases from J, leaving 16 bases between. Germline loops: CDR1 MNHEY, CDR2 SVGAGI. This clonotype was seen repeatedly, ten times or more. Both iRepertoire HTBI primers and Arm-PCR of CDR3 regions were used to build the TCR beta libraries. MiXCR was run by TCRdb on the multiplex PCR reads, yielding one entry per CDR3 protein. Here the sample spans around 400,000 distinct CDR3 sequences, roughly 23% being singletons.

The sequence came from a female donor with Graves disease. This chain joins TRBV6-5 and TRBJ2-7, with a possible D match to TRBD2 (6 bases). The sample here was peripheral blood mononuclear cells (PBMCs), taken when the disease was refractory, from a patient treated with antithyroid drugs. CDR3 in DNA: TGTGCCAGCAGTTGGGGACTTGAGGGAGGCGAGCAGTACTTC. This translates into CASSWGLEGGEQYF.